This T cell receptor beta chain derives from a study of CD8 T cells in ankylosing spondylitis. Broader study findings: Significant enrichment of disease-linked clones was reportedly seen in matched ankylosing spondylitis synovial fluid. CD8+ disease-linked clones were present at relatively low frequencies in blood. Among TCR beta sequences, a motif of several highly homologous variants appeared characteristic of ankylosing spondylitis blood.

TCRdb passed the 5' RACE reads through MiXCR, listing each CDR3 protein once. The sample lists hundreds of thousands of distinct CDR3 sequences, 12% seen once, with 0.51% in the top ten. This clonotype was seen many times. No antigen is known for it. Specimen: blood, either unsorted or a sorted T cell fraction (not recorded which). The clonotype comes from a male donor with ankylosing spondylitis.

The CDR3 here is CSVEQGDETQYF. The CDR3 coding sequence is TGCAGCGTGGAACAGGGGGACGAGACCCAGTACTTC. The rearrangement joins TRBV29-1 to TRBJ2-5, with 8 positions matching TRBD1. CDR1 is SQVTM and CDR2 is ANQGSEA in the germline V gene. V gave up 6 bases and J gave up 5 bases; unmatched junction bases: 5. The CDR3 spans 12 residues.